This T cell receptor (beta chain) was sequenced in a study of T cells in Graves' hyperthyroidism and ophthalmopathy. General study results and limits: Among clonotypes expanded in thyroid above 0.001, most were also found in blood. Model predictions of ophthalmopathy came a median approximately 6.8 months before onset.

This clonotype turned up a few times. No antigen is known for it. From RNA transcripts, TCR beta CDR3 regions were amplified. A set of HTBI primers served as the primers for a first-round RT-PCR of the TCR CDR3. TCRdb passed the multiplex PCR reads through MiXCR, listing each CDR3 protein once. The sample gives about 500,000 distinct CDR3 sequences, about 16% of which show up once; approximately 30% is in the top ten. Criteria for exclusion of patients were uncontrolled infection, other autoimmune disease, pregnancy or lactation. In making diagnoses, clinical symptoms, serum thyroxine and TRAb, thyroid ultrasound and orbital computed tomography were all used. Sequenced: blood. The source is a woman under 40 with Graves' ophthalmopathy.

The CDR3 loop is CSVEPAGNTIYF. The CDR3, as DNA: TGCAGCGTTGAACCGGCTGGAAACACCATATATTTT. V is TRBV29-1 and J is TRBJ1-3; no definite D call. CDR1 and CDR2 (germline): SQVTM, ANQGSEA. Between the trimmed V and J ends, which lost 2 bases and 2 bases, there was a span of 4 bases. CDR3 length equals 12 residues.